This T cell receptor beta chain was obtained from a study of T cell clonality in common variable immunodeficiency. Study-level results: TCRbeta clonality was increased in CVID versus healthy controls.

This clone has a count of ten or more. Its matching antigen is unknown. The read ends 3 residues early relative to the CDR3; the germline J gene fills the gap. Losses at the gene ends were 5 bases for V and 0 bases for J; bases not matched to a gene: 1. The CDR3 is made up of 15 amino acids. Looked up from germline, CDR1 is SGHRS and CDR2 is YFSETQ. Sequencing input was equivalent genomic DNA from CVID and controls. The method was immunoSEQ multiplex PCR; TCRdb's version includes in-frame clones alone and lacks a portion of them. There are 30,000 or so clones in the sample, none observed a single time.

The sample taken for sequencing was peripheral blood mononuclear cells. The rearrangement joins TRBV5-1 to TRBJ2-2; 10 positions agree with TRBD1. This TCR came from a person aged 18 to 70 in good health. This chain's CDR3 is CASRDRGANTGELFF. Incomplete CDR3 DNA: TGCGCCAGCAGGGACAGGGGGGCGAACACCGGGGAG.